This TCR beta chain was documented in a study of control samples from healthy donors and cancer patients. The CDR3 is made up of 14 amino acids. The germline V gene has CDR1 SGHRS and CDR2 YFSETQ. The junction had 2 bases not matched to a gene; V was cut back by 0 bases and J by 2 bases. Assay: immunoSEQ multiplex PCR; the TCRdb copy retains only in-frame clones and omits some. Of fewer than 200,000 clones detected, more than 90% appear once; the ten largest clones hold just over 1.4%. On this clone: Other nucleotide sequences from this sample produce the same CDR3.

The V call is TRBV5-1, the J call TRBJ2-7; 7 bases match TRBD1. Sequenced input: blood. This receptor was taken from a man aged 25-45 years in good health. DNA of the CDR3: TGCGCCAGCAGCTTGGGGCAGGGGGCCTACGAGCAGTACTTC. Translating gives CASSLGQGAYEQYF.